The sample holds a few counts of the clone carrying this TCR beta chain. The record originates from a study of blood T cell repertoires in COVID-19. Study summary: Acute and convalescent COVID-19 samples came from the United States, Italy and Spain. In each case, the material was cDNA or gDNA derived from T cells, B-cell-depleted T cells, or PBMCs.

Germline lookup yields CDR1 LNHDA and CDR2 SQIVND (reference sequence). This CDR3 has 14 amino acids. The J segment lost 11 bases and the V segment lost 2 bases, leaving 11 bases of the junction unmatched. Original methodology: By means of reference gene primer amplification, nucleated cell counts were estimated. Assay used: immunoSEQ multiplex PCR; TCRdb lists only in-frame clones, some missing. V and J calls and clone size are those listed in that table; D and trimming were worked out from the DNA. The table lists 200,000 or so clones, around four fifths of them singletons. Sequencing was done on a sample of peripheral blood. V gene TRBV19 combines with J gene TRBJ1-1; the match to TRBD1 covers 7 bases. The TCR comes from a woman under 40 with acute or convalescent COVID-19. CDR3 amino acids: CASSISQVTGEAFF. For the CDR3, the DNA is TGTGCCAGTAGTATATCCCAAGTTACAGGGGAGGCTTTCTTT. The full variable domain, in which reference TRBV19 and TRBJ1-1 provide the parts outside the CDR3, is DGGITQSPKYLFRKEGQNVTLSCEQNLNHDAMYWYRQDPGQGLRLIYYSQIVNDFQKGDIAEGYSVSREKKESFPLTVTSAQKNPTAFYLCASSISQVTGEAFFGQGTRLTVV.